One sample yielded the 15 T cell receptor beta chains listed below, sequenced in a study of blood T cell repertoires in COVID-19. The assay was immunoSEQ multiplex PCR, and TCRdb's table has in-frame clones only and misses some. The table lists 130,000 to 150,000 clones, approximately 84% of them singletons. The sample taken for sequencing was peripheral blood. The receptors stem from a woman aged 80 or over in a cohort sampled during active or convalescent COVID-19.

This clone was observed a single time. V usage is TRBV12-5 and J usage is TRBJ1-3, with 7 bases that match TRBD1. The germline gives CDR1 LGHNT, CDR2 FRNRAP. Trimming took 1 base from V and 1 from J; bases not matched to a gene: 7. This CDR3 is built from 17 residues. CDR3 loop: CASGLEGYRGSGNTIYF. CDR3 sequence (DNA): TGTGCTAGTGGTTTGGAAGGCTACAGGGGATCTGGAAACACCATATATTTT.

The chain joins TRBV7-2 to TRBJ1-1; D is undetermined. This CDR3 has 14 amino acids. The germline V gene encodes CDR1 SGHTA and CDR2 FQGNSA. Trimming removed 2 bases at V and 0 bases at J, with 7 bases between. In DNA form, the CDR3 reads TGTGCCAGCAGCTTAATCGCGGTGAACACTGAAGCTTTCTTT. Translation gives CASSLIAVNTEAFF.

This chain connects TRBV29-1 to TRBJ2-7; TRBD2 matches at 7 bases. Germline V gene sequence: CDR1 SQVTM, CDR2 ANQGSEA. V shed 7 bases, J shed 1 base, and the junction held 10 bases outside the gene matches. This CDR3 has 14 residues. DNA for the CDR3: TGCAGCGGTCGAAATAGCGGGCCGTCCTACGAGCAGTACTTC. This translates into CSGRNSGPSYEQYF.

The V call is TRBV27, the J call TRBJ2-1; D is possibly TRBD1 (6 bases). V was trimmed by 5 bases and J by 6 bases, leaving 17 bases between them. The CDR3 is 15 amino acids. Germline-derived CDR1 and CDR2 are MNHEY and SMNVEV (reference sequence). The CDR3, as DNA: TGTGCCAGCAGTGTTAAACAGGGACGGCTCAATGAGCAGTTCTTC. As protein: CASSVKQGRLNEQFF.

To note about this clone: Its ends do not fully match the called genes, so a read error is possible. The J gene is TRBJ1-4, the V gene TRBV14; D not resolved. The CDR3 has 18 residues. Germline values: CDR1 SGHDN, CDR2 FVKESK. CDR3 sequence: CASSKEPIAGGLNEKLFF. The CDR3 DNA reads TGTGCCAGCAGCAAAGAACCCATTGCAGGCGGACTTAATGAAAAACTGTTTTTT.

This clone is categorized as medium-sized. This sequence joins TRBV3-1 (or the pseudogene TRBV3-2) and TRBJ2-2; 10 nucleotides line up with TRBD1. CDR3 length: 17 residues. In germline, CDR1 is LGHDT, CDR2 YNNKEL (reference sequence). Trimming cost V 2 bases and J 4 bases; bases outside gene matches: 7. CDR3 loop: CASSQYRDRGSTGELFF. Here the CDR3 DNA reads TGTGCCAGCAGCCAATACCGGGACAGGGGAAGCACCGGGGAGCTGTTTTTT.

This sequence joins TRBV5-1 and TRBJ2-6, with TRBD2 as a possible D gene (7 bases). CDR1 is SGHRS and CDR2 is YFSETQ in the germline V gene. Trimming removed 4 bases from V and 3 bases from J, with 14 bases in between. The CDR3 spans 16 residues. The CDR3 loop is CASSGGRGGGANVLTF. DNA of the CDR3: TGCGCCAGCAGCGGCGGTAGGGGGGGTGGGGCCAACGTCCTGACTTTC.

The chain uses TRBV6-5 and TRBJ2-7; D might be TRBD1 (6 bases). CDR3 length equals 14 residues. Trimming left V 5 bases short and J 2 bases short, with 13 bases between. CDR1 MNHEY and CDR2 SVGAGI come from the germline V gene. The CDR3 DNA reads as TGTGCCAGCAGTATAACCACAGGGCCCTACGAGCAGTACTTC. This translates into CASSITTGPYEQYF.

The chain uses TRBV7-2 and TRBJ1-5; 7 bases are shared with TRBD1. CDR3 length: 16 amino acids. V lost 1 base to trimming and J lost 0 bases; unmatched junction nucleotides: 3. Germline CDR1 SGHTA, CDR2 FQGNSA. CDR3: CASSLGTGLSNQPQHF. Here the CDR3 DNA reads TGTGCCAGCAGCTTAGGGACAGGCCTTAGCAATCAGCCCCAGCATTTT.

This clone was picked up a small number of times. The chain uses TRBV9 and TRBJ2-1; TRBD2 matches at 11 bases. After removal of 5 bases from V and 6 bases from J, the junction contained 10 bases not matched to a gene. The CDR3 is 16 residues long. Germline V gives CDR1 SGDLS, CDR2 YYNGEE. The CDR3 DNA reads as TGTGCCAGCAGTCGTAGTCGTGGGACTAGCGGCAATGAGCAGTTCTTC. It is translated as CASSRSRGTSGNEQFF. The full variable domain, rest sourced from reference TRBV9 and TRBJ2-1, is DSGVTQTPKHLITATGQRVTLRCSPRSGDLSVYWYQQSLDQGLQFLIQYYNGEERAKGNILERFSAQQFPDLHSELNLSSLELGDSALYFCASSRSRGTSGNEQFFGPGTRLTVL.

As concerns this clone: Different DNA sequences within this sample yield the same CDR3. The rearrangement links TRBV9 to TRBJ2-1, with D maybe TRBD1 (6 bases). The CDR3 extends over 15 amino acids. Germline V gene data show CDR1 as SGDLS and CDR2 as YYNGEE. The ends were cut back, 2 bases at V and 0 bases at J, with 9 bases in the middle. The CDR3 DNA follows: TGTGCCAGCAGCGTGGGGGCAAGCTCCTACAATGAGCAGTTCTTC. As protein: CASSVGASSYNEQFF. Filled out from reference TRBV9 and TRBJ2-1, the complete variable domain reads DSGVTQTPKHLITATGQRVTLRCSPRSGDLSVYWYQQSLDQGLQFLIQYYNGEERAKGNILERFSAQQFPDLHSELNLSSLELGDSALYFCASSVGASSYNEQFFGPGTRLTVL.

In nucleotides, the CDR3 is TGTGCCAGCAGCTTAGAACTACCAGAGACCCAGTACTTC. Amino acid sequence: CASSLELPETQYF. V usage is TRBV7-2 and J usage is TRBJ2-5; D unresolved. The V and J ends lost 1 base and 4 bases respectively, with 7 bases between them. CDR1 and CDR2 (germline): SGHTA, FQGNSA. The CDR3 extends over 13 amino acids.

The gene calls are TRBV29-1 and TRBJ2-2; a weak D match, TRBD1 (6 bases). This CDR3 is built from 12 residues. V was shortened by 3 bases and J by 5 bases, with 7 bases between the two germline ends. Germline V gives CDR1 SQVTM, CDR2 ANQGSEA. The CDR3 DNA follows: TGCAGCGTTGACAGGGGAACCGGGGAGCTGTTTTTT. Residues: CSVDRGTGELFF.

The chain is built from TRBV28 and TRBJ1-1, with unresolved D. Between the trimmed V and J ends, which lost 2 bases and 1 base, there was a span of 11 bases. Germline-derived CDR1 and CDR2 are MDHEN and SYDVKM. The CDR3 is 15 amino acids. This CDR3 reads CASSLIGSPNTEAFF. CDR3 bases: TGTGCCAGCAGTTTAATAGGGAGCCCGAACACTGAAGCTTTCTTT.

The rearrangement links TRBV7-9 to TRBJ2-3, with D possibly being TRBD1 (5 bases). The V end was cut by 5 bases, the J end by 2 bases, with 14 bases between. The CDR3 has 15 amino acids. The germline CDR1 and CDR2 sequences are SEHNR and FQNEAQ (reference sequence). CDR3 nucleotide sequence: TGTGCCAGCAGCCCAGACAGTCTTTTCACAGATACGCAGTATTTT. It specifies CASSPDSLFTDTQYF.